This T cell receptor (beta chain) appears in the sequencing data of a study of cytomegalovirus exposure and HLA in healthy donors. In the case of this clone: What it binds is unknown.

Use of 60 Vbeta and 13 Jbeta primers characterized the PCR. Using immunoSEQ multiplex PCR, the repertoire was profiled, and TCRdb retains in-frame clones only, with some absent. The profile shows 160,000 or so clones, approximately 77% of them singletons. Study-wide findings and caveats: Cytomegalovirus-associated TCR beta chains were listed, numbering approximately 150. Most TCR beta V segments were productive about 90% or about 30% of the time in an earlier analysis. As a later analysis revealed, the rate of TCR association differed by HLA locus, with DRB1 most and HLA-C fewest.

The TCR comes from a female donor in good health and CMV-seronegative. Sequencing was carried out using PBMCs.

The CDR3 protein is CASSGTATNYGYTF. For the CDR3, the DNA is TGTGCCAGTAGCGGGACAGCTACTAACTATGGCTACACCTTC. V and J are TRBV19 and TRBJ1-2; TRBD1 matches 7 bases. Germline CDR1 LNHDA, CDR2 SQIVND (reference sequence). V was pared by 6 bases and J by 0 bases, with 4 bases of the junction left unmatched. This CDR3 is 14 amino acids long.